The 17 T cell receptor beta chains listed next were all sequenced from one sample in a study of STAT5B mutations in CD4+ large granular lymphocyte leukemia. The repertoire was sequenced with immunoSEQ multiplex PCR; TCRdb's copy has only in-frame clones and lacks some. The table includes tens of thousands of clones, about 70% detected once. Sample: CD4+ T cells from blood buffy coats. Source of these receptors: a human donor in good health.

Only a few counts were recorded for this clone. The rearrangement links TRBV7-9 to TRBJ1-1; TRBD1 might be the D (5 bases). The CDR3 extends over 15 amino acids. CDR1 and CDR2 from the germline V gene are SEHNR and FQNEAQ (reference sequence). The V and J ends lost 5 bases and 1 base respectively, with 14 bases between them. In DNA form, the CDR3 reads TGTGCCAGCAGCCCGCTAAGGGGCCCGAACACTGAAGCTTTCTTT. Protein product: CASSPLRGPNTEAFF.

The V and J genes are TRBV7-2 and TRBJ2-7; tentative D call: TRBD2 (6 bases). The CDR3 covers 15 residues. Per the germline V gene, CDR1 is SGHTA and CDR2 is FQGNSA. V was pared by 5 bases and J by 7 bases, with 21 bases between. CDR3: CASSPTGTGVSEQYF. CDR3 in DNA: TGTGCCAGCAGCCCGACCGGGACTGGGGTTTCGGAGCAGTACTTC.

The CDR3 sequence: CASREGTAGELFF. The CDR3 DNA reads as TGTGCCAGCAGGGAGGGAACGGCCGGGGAGCTGTTTTTT. This chain links TRBV25-1 with TRBJ2-2; D possibly corresponds to TRBD2 (6 bases). Germline CDR1 MGHDK, CDR2 SYGVNS. Trimming took 6 bases from V and 6 from J, leaving 11 bases between them. CDR3 length equals 13 residues.

V and J are TRBV2 and TRBJ1-3; no clear D gene. Trimming removed 4 bases from V and 4 bases from J, with 8 bases in between. The CDR3 totals 13 residues. The germline V gene encodes CDR1 SNHLY and CDR2 FYNNEI. The CDR3, as DNA: TGTGCCAGCAGTGGCATCGTGGGAAACACCATATATTTT. Amino acid sequence: CASSGIVGNTIYF.

Only a few counts were recorded for this clone. The chain has TRBV19 and TRBJ1-1; possible D gene TRBD1, 6 bases. Germline V gene sequence: CDR1 LNHDA, CDR2 SQIVND (reference sequence). This CDR3 region has 14 residues. The germline V and J ends were trimmed by 3 bases and 4 bases, with 12 bases remaining between them. The CDR3 region is CASSMEGDGTEAFF. In DNA form, the CDR3 reads TGTGCCAGTAGTATGGAGGGGGACGGCACTGAAGCTTTCTTT.

The CDR3 loop reads CASSAGVDLTRTGELFF. The CDR3 nucleotides read TGTGCCAGCTCGGCCGGGGTAGACCTGACTCGCACCGGGGAGCTGTTTTTT. This chain uses TRBV9 with TRBJ2-2, with D maybe TRBD2 (5 bases). Germline V lookup: CDR1 SGDLS, CDR2 YYNGEE. Deletions cut 7 bases from V and 4 bases from J, with 23 bases between. The CDR3 is made up of 17 amino acids.

This clone is a singleton in its sample. The rearrangement links TRBV11-2 to TRBJ2-2, with 8 nucleotides matching TRBD2. The CDR3 is made up of 16 amino acids. The V gene end was trimmed by 2 bases and the J gene end by 7 bases; junction bases not matched to a gene: 9. CDR1 SGHAT and CDR2 FQNNGV come from the germline V gene. The CDR3 loop is CASSLSSQAGVGELFF. CDR3 DNA: TGTGCCAGCAGCTTATCTTCCCAAGCGGGGGTCGGGGAGCTGTTTTTT.

The CDR3, as DNA: TGCGCCAGCAGCACCGGACTAGCGGGGGGGCGGTACGAGCAGTACTTC. It yields the protein CASSTGLAGGRYEQYF. This chain connects TRBV5-1 to TRBJ2-7; 15 bases align to TRBD2. J was trimmed by 4 bases and V by 4 bases; bases with no gene match: 6. CDR1 SGHRS and CDR2 YFSETQ come from the germline V gene. This CDR3 region has 16 residues.

The genes are TRBV7-2 and TRBJ1-2; D gene uncertain. The CDR3 sequence is 13 residues long. Looked up from germline, CDR1 is SGHTA and CDR2 is FQGNSA. The germline V and J ends were trimmed by 3 bases and 3 bases, with 8 bases remaining between them. CDR3 amino acids: CASSLLRDYGYTF. The CDR3 nucleotides are TGTGCCAGCAGCTTGCTCCGAGACTATGGCTACACCTTC.

This rearrangement joins TRBV9 to TRBJ2-7; a possible D gene is TRBD1 (6 bases). The V gene's germline CDR1 is SGDLS and CDR2 YYNGEE. V lost 1 base and J lost 2, with 10 bases in between. The CDR3 covers 14 residues. In nucleotides, the CDR3 is TGTGCCAGCAGCGTATCAGGGGTTGCCTACGAGCAGTACTTC. This translates into CASSVSGVAYEQYF.

The chain employs TRBV2 and TRBJ2-3; TRBD2 matches at 8 bases. Trimming cost V 6 bases and J 2 bases; bases outside gene matches: 4. The CDR3 covers 14 residues. The V gene's germline CDR1 is SNHLY and CDR2 FYNNEI. The DNA for the CDR3 is TGTGCCAGCAGGGTAGCGGGGCACACAGATACGCAGTATTTT. This codes for CASRVAGHTDTQYF.

This rearrangement joins TRBV7-7 to TRBJ1-1, with TRBD1 matching over 9 bases. The V segment lost 5 bases and the J segment 9 bases; nucleotides outside the gene matches: 7. The germline CDR1 and CDR2 sequences are SSHAT and FNYEAQ (reference sequence). The CDR3 covers 13 residues. CDR3 amino acids: CASSPGTGIQAFF. The DNA for the CDR3 is TGTGCCAGCAGCCCGGGGACAGGGATTCAAGCTTTCTTT.

The rearrangement uses TRBV19 and TRBJ1-6; D possibly corresponds to TRBD1 (5 bases). V was shortened by 5 bases and J by 3 bases, with 20 bases between the two germline ends. The CDR3 length is 18 residues. Germline CDR1 is LNHDA and CDR2 is SQIVND (reference sequence). The CDR3 region has the DNA TGTGCCAGTAGTCCCGGGACTCCAGCCTCCTTCTATAATTCACCCCTCCACTTT. Encoded protein: CASSPGTPASFYNSPLHF.

This clone has more than one count but fewer than ten. V gene TRBV11-2 combines with J gene TRBJ1-2; the match to TRBD1 covers 9 bases. The germline V gene has CDR1 SGHAT and CDR2 FQNNGV. CDR3 length: 14 residues. V was pared by 5 bases and J by 2 bases, with 3 bases of the junction left unmatched. CDR3 in amino acids: CASSDRGINYGYTF. CDR3 nucleotide sequence: TGTGCCAGCAGCGACAGGGGGATCAACTATGGCTACACCTTC. The full variable domain, rest sourced from reference TRBV11-2 and TRBJ1-2, is EAGVAQSPRYKIIEKRQSVAFWCNPISGHATLYWYQQILGQGPKLLIQFQNNGVVDDSQLPKDRFSAERLKGVDSTLKIQPAKLEDSAVYLCASSDRGINYGYTFGSGTRLTVV.

The CDR3 bases are TGTGCCAGCAGCCCGACCGGGACTTATGGCTACACCTTC. Protein sequence: CASSPTGTYGYTF. The V gene is TRBV28, the J gene TRBJ1-2; TRBD1 might be the D (5 bases). Germline assignment: CDR1 MDHEN and CDR2 SYDVKM. Between the trimmed V and J ends, which lost 6 bases and 5 bases, there was a span of 13 bases. The CDR3 spans 13 residues.

The chain is built from TRBV7-2 and TRBJ2-7, with TRBD1 matching 10 bases. The V segment lost 5 bases and the J segment 5 bases; nucleotides outside the gene matches: 9. The V gene's germline CDR1 is SGHTA and CDR2 FQGNSA. The CDR3 consists of 15 residues. For the CDR3, the DNA is TGTGCCAGCAGCGCACGCCGGGACAGGGGACACGAGCAGTACTTC. This sequence encodes CASSARRDRGHEQYF.

DNA of the CDR3: TGTGCGGTGGGGCGGGGGGACACCGGGGAGCTGTTTTTT. Residues: CAVGRGDTGELFF. The chain uses TRBV6-5 and TRBJ2-2, with TRBD2 matching over 8 bases. The V gene's germline CDR1 is MNHEY and CDR2 SVGAGI. The CDR3 is made up of 13 amino acids.